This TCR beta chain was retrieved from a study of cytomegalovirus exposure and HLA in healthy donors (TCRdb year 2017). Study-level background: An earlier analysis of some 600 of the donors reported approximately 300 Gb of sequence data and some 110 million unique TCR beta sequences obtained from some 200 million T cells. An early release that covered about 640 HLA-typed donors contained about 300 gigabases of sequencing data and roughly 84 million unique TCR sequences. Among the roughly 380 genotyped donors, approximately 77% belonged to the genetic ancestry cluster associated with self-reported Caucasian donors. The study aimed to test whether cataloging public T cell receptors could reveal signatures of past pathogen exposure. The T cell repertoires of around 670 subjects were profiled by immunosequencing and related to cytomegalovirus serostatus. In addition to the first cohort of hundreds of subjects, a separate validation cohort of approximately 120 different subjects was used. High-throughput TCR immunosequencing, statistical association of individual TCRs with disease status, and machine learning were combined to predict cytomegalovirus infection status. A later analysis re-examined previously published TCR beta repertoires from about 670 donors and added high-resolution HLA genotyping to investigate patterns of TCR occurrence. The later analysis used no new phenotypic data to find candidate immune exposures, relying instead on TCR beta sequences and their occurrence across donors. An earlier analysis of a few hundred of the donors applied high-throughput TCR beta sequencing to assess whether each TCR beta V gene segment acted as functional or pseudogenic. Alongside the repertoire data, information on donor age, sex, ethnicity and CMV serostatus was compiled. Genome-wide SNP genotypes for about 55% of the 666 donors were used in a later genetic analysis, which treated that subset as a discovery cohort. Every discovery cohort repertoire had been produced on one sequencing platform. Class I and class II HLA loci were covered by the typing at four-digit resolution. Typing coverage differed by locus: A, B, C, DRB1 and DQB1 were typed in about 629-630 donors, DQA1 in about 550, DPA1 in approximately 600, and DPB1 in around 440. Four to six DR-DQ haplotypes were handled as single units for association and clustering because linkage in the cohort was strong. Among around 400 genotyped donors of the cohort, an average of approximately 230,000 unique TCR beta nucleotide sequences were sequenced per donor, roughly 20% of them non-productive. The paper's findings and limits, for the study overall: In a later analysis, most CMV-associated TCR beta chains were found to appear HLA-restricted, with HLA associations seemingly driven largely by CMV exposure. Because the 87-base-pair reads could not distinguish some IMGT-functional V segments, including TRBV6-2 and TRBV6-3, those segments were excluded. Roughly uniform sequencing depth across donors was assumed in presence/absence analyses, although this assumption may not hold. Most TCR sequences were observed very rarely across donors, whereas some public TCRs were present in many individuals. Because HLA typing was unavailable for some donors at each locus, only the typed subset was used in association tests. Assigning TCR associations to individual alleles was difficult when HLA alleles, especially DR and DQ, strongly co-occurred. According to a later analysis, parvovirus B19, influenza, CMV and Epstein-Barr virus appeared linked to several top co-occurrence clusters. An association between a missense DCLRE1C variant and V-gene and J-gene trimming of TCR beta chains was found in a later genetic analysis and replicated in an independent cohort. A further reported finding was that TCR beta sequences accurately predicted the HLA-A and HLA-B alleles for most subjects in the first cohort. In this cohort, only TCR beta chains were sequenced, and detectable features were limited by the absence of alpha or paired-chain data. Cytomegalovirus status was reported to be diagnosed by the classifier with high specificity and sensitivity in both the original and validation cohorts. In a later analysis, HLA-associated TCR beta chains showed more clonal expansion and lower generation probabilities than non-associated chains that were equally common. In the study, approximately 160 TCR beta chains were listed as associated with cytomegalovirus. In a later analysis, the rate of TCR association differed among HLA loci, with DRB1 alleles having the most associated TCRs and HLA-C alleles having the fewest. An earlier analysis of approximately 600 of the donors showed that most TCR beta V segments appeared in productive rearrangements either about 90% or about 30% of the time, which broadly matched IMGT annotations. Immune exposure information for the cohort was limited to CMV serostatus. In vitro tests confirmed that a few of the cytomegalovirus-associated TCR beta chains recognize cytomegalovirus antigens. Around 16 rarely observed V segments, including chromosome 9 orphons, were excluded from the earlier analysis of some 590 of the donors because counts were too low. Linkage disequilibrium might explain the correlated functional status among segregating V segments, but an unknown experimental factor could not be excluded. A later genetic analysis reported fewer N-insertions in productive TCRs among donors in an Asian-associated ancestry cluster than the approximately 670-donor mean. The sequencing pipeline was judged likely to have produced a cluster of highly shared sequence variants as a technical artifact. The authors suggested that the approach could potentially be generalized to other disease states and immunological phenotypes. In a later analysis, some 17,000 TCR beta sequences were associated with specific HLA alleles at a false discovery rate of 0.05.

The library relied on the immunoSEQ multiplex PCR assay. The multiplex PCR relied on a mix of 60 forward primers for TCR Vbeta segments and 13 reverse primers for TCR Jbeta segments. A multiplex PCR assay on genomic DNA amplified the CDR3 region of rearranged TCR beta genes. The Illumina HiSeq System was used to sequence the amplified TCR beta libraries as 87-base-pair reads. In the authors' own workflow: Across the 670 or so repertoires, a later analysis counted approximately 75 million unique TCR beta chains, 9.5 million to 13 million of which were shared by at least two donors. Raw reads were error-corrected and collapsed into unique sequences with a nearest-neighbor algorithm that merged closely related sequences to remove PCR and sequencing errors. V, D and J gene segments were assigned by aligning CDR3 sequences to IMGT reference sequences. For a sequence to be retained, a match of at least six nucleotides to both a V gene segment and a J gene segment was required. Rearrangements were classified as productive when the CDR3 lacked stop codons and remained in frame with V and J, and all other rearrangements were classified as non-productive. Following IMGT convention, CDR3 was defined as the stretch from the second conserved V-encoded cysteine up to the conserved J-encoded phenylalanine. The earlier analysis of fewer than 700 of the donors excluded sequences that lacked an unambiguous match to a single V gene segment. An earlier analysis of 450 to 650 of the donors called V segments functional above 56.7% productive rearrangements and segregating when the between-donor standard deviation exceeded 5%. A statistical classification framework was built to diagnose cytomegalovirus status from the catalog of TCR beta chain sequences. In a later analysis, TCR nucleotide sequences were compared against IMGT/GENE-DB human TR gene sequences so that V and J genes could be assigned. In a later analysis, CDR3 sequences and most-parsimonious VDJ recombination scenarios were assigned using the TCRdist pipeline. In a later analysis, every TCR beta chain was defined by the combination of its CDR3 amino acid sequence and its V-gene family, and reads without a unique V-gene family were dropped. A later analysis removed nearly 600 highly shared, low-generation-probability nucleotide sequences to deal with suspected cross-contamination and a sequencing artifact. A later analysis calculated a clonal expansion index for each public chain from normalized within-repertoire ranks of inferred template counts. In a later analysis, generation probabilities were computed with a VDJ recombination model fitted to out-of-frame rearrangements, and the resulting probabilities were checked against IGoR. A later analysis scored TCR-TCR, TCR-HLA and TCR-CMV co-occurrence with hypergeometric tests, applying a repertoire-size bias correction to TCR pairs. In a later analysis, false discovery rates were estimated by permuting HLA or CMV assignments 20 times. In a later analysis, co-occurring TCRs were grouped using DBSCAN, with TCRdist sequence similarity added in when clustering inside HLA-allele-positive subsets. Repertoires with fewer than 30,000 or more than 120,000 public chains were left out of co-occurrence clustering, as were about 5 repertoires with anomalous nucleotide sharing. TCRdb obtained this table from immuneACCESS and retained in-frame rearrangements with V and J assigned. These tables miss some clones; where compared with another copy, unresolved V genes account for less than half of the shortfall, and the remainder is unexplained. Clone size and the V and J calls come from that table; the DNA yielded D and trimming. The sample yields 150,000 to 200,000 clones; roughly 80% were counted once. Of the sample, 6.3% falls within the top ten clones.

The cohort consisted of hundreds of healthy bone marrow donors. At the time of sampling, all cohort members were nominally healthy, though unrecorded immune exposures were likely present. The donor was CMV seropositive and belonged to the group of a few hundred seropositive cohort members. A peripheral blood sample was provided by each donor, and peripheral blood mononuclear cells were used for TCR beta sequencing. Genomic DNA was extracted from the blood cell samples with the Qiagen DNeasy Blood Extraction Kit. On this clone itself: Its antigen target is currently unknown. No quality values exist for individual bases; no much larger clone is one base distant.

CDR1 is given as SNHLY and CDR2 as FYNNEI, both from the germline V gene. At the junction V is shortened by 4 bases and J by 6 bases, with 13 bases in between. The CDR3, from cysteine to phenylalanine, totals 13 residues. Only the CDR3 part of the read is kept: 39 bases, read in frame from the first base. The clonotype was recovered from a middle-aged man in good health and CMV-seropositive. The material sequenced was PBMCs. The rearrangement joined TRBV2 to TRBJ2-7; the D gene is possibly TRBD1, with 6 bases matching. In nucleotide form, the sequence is TGTGCCAGCAGTGGCAGCCGAGGGGGCGAGCAGTACTTC. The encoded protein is CASSGSRGGEQYF.